This T cell receptor beta chain was identified during a study of patients and donors after allogeneic stem cell transplantation. The CDR3 contains 15 residues. V was cut by 0 bases and J by 2 bases, with 8 bases left in between. Germline V gene data show CDR1 as MNHEY and CDR2 as SMNVEV (reference sequence). TCRdb reprocessed the RT-PCR reads with MiXCR, giving one entry per CDR3 protein. This sample carries just over 55,000 distinct CDR3 sequences, about an eighth of them seen once, and the ten largest clones take around 33%. V usage is TRBV27 and J usage is TRBJ2-1; the D is unclear. Material: blood, either unsorted or a sorted T cell fraction (not recorded which). This clonotype was obtained from a human donor who was either an allogeneic HSCT recipient or a stem cell or donor lymphocyte infusion donor (not recorded which). It is not recorded whose cells these are; they may come from a transplant donor. The CDR3 loop reads CASSLSSGPYNEQFF. DNA of the CDR3: TGTGCCAGCAGTTTATCCTCCGGGCCCTACAATGAGCAGTTCTTC.